This T cell receptor beta chain was identified in a study of beta chain features in type 1 diabetes. Expressed TCRB transcripts were sequenced because the isolated RNA had all been reverse transcribed beforehand. The protocol was immunoSEQ multiplex PCR, while the TCRdb copy is restricted to in-frame clones and leaves out a portion. Of under 450,000 clones in the sample, roughly 16% were seen once. CDR3 length: 15 residues. Germline CDR1 reads LNHDA; CDR2 reads SQIVND (reference sequence). V trimming: 5 bases; J trimming: 5 bases; junction bases outside the gene matches: 7. This receptor was obtained from a woman between 18 and 29 years old in good health. The genes are TRBV19 and TRBJ1-5; TRBD1 aligns across 9 bases. Sequenced material: naive CD4+ T cells from blood. The CDR3 DNA reads TGTGCCAGTAGTTATTGGACAGGGGTAGATCAGCCCCAGCATTTT. It encodes CASSYWTGVDQPQHF. The entire variable domain, with the rest obtained from reference TRBV19 and TRBJ1-5, is as follows: DGGITQSPKYLFRKEGQNVTLSCEQNLNHDAMYWYRQDPGQGLRLIYYSQIVNDFQKGDIAEGYSVSREKKESFPLTVTSAQKNPTAFYLCASSYWTGVDQPQHFGDGTRLSIL.